What follows describes a single T cell receptor (beta chain). What antigen it recognizes has not been identified. The junction departs from germline at one end; a sequencing error may be responsible. The cohort was made up of 500 to 800 healthy bone marrow donors. All cohort members were sampled while nominally healthy, although unrecorded immune exposures were likely present. The donor was CMV seronegative and belonged to the group of several hundred seronegative cohort members. Every donor gave a peripheral blood sample, and the peripheral blood mononuclear cells from that sample were used for TCR beta sequencing. Genomic DNA was extracted from the blood cell samples with the Qiagen DNeasy Blood Extraction Kit. Receptor libraries were prepared by the immunoSEQ multiplex PCR assay. The multiplex PCR relied on a mix of 60 forward primers for TCR Vbeta segments and 13 reverse primers for TCR Jbeta segments. A multiplex PCR assay on genomic DNA amplified the CDR3 region of rearranged TCR beta genes. Amplified TCR beta libraries were sequenced as 87-base-pair reads on the Illumina HiSeq System. From the authors' description of their analysis: A later analysis counted approximately 74 million unique TCR beta chains across the 600 to 850 repertoires, and some 11 million of these chains were shared by at least two donors. To remove PCR and sequencing errors, raw reads were error-corrected and collapsed into unique sequences using a nearest-neighbor algorithm that merged closely related sequences. To assign V, D and J gene segments, CDR3 sequences were aligned to IMGT reference sequences. For a sequence to be retained, a match of at least six nucleotides was required to both a V gene segment and a J gene segment. A rearrangement counted as productive if the CDR3 had no stop codons and remained in frame with V and J, and every other rearrangement counted as non-productive. Following IMGT convention, CDR3 was defined as the stretch from the second conserved V-encoded cysteine up to the conserved J-encoded phenylalanine. The earlier analysis of 500 to 650 of the donors excluded any sequence lacking an unambiguous match to a single V gene segment. An earlier analysis of just under 600 of the donors called V segments functional above 56.7% productive rearrangements and segregating when the between-donor standard deviation exceeded 5%. To diagnose cytomegalovirus status from the catalog of TCR beta chain sequences, a statistical classification framework was built. A later analysis assigned V and J genes by comparing TCR nucleotide sequences with IMGT/GENE-DB human TR gene sequences. Using the TCRdist pipeline, a later analysis assigned CDR3 sequences along with most-parsimonious VDJ recombination scenarios. In a later analysis, each TCR beta chain was defined by its CDR3 amino acid sequence together with its V-gene family, and reads without a unique V-gene family were excluded. In a later analysis, 450 to 600 highly shared, low-generation-probability nucleotide sequences were removed to address suspected cross-contamination and a sequencing artifact. In a later analysis, a clonal expansion index was calculated for each public chain from normalized within-repertoire ranks of inferred template counts. In a later analysis, generation probabilities were computed using a VDJ recombination model fitted to out-of-frame rearrangements, and the results were checked against IGoR. A later analysis scored TCR-TCR, TCR-HLA and TCR-CMV co-occurrence with hypergeometric tests, applying a repertoire-size bias correction to TCR pairs. A later analysis estimated false discovery rates by permuting HLA or CMV assignments 20 times. A later analysis grouped co-occurring TCRs with DBSCAN, adding TCRdist sequence similarity when clustering within HLA-allele-positive subsets. Repertoires with fewer than 30,000 or more than 120,000 public chains, plus five repertoires with anomalous nucleotide sharing, were excluded from co-occurrence clustering. This is the immuneACCESS table as TCRdb keeps it, with only in-frame sequences that have V and J called. A part of the clones is gone; compared with another copy, unresolved V genes explain less than half, and the rest is unexplained. That table supplies the V and J calls and clone size; D and trimming were determined from the DNA. The sample contains 100,000 to 150,000 clones, approximately 75% of them found a single time. Of the sample, more than 2.5% falls within the top ten clones.

Taken from the germline V gene (reference sequence), the CDR1 and CDR2 loops are SEHNR and FQNEAQ. The cysteine opens and the phenylalanine closes a CDR3 of 16 amino acids. CDR3 DNA is the only sequence kept; it has 48 bases, read in frame from the first base. These data come from a study of cytomegalovirus exposure and HLA in healthy donors (dated by TCRdb to about 2017). Study-level background: According to an earlier analysis of 587 of the donors, 200 million or so T cells yielded roughly 110 million unique TCR beta sequences and approximately 300 Gb of sequence data. About 320 gigabases of sequencing data and roughly 90 million unique TCR sequences were included in an early release covering roughly 700 HLA-typed donors. Of the approximately 400 genotyped donors, approximately 82% fell in the genetic ancestry cluster associated with self-reported Caucasian donors. The study was designed to test whether signatures of past pathogen exposure could be identified by cataloging public T cell receptors. The T cell repertoires of under 750 subjects were profiled by immunosequencing and related to cytomegalovirus serostatus. Along with the approximately 700-subject first cohort, a separate validation cohort of 120 different subjects was used. To predict cytomegalovirus infection status, the study brought together high-throughput TCR immunosequencing, statistical association of individual TCRs with disease status, and machine learning. To study patterns of TCR occurrence, a later analysis re-analyzed previously published TCR beta repertoires from 550 to 800 donors and added high-resolution HLA genotyping. In the later analysis, no new phenotypic data were used to find candidate immune exposures; instead, reliance was placed on TCR beta sequences and their occurrence across donors. To decide whether each TCR beta V gene segment behaved as functional or pseudogenic, an earlier analysis of several hundred of the donors relied on high-throughput TCR beta sequencing. Donor age, sex, ethnicity and CMV serostatus were collected together with the repertoire data. A later genetic analysis used genome-wide SNP genotypes for 398 of the 666 donors, treating that subset as a discovery cohort. All discovery cohort repertoires had been generated on a single sequencing platform. HLA typing covered class I and class II loci at four-digit resolution. Typing coverage differed by locus: A, B, C, DRB1 and DQB1 were typed in about 620-640 donors, DQA1 in 500 to 550, DPA1 in over 600, and DPB1 in roughly 450. Roughly 5 DR-DQ haplotypes were handled as single units for association and clustering, since linkage in the cohort was strong. On average, roughly 200,000 unique TCR beta nucleotide sequences were sequenced per donor among fewer than 500 genotyped donors of the cohort, with 15% to 20% of those sequences being non-productive. Broad study findings and their caveats: Three of the identified cytomegalovirus-associated TCR beta chains were confirmed in vitro to be specific for cytomegalovirus antigens. In a later analysis, TCR association rates were found to vary across HLA loci, with the most associated TCRs seen for DRB1 alleles and the fewest for HLA-C alleles. In an earlier analysis of about 600 of the donors, most TCR beta V segments appeared in productive rearrangements about 90% or about 30% of the time, broadly matching IMGT annotations. When HLA alleles, especially DR and DQ, strongly co-occurred, attributing TCR associations to individual alleles was difficult. Sequencing depth was assumed to be roughly uniform across donors in the presence/absence analyses, though that assumption may not hold. According to a later analysis, most CMV-associated TCR beta chains appeared to be HLA-restricted, and the HLA associations seemed to be driven largely by CMV exposure. In both the original and validation cohorts, the classifier was reported to diagnose cytomegalovirus status with high specificity and sensitivity. For the cohort, immune exposure information was limited to CMV serostatus. Only TCR beta chains were sequenced in this cohort, and the absence of alpha or paired-chain data limited detectable features. In a later analysis, around 15,000 TCR beta sequences were associated with specific HLA alleles at a false discovery rate of 0.05. Because the 87-base-pair reads could not distinguish some IMGT-functional V segments, including TRBV6-2 and TRBV6-3, those segments were excluded. Most TCR sequences were observed very rarely across donors, whereas some public TCRs were present in many individuals. In a later genetic analysis, a missense DCLRE1C variant was associated with V-gene and J-gene trimming of TCR beta chains, and the association was replicated in an independent cohort. A later analysis found that HLA-associated TCR beta chains were more clonally expanded and had lower generation probabilities than equally common non-associated chains. In the study, about 150 TCR beta chains were listed as associated with cytomegalovirus. Because HLA typing was missing for some donors at each locus, association tests included only the typed subset. A cluster of highly shared sequence variants was judged likely to be a technical artifact of the sequencing pipeline. A later analysis reported that several top co-occurrence clusters appeared linked to parvovirus B19, influenza, CMV and Epstein-Barr virus. It was suggested by the authors that the approach could potentially be generalized to other disease states and immunological phenotypes. Some 15 rarely observed V segments, including chromosome 9 orphons, were excluded from the earlier analysis of a few hundred of the donors because counts were too low. In a later genetic analysis, fewer N-insertions in productive TCRs were reported among donors in an Asian-associated ancestry cluster than the 666-donor mean. A further reported finding was that TCR beta sequences accurately predicted the HLA-A and HLA-B alleles for most subjects in the first cohort. Linkage disequilibrium might explain the correlated functional status among segregating V segments, but an unknown experimental factor could not be ruled out.

This sequence was found in a woman in her forties or fifties in good health and CMV-seronegative. The chain is assembled from TRBV7-9 and TRBJ2-1; 6 matching bases give a weak D call of TRBD1. The sample consisted of PBMCs. The CDR3 loop reads CSSSSNGAGAAGEQFF. The nucleotide sequence reads TGTTCCAGCAGCTCTAACGGCGCAGGGGCTGCGGGTGAGCAGTTCTTC.